Listed below are T cell receptor beta chains from one sample, sequenced in a study of T cell responses to AZD1222 COVID-19 vaccine. Generated by immunoSEQ multiplex PCR, the TCRdb table keeps only in-frame clones and is missing some. The sample holds more than 85,000 clones; 65% to 85% are singletons and the top ten take 4.6%. The material sequenced was peripheral blood, taken on day 0 of AZD1222 vaccination. Source of these receptors: an adult in good health. Both conserved end residues are part of each CDR3. D genes are given only for firm matches. Clone size is not always given. Where it is, it says once, few, many or a class for expanded clones.

J: TRBJ1-2; D: NA; V: TRBV6-5; size: NA; CDR3: CASSYGQGLGYGYTF; DNA: TGTGCCAGCAGTTACGGGCAGGGGCTAGGGTATGGCTACACCTTC
J: TRBJ2-1; D: NA; V: TRBV30; size: NA; CDR3: CAWSVSGAVSTMKQFF; DNA: TGTGCCTGGAGTGTATCCGGGGCCGTATCTACAATGAAGCAGTTCTTC
J: TRBJ1-3; D: NA; V: TRBV6-2/TRBV6-3; size: NA; CDR3: CASSLGHPGNTIYF; DNA: TGTGCCAGCAGTCTGGGACACCCTGGAAACACCATATATTTT
J: TRBJ2-4; D: NA; V: TRBV3-1/TRBV3-2; size: NA; CDR3: CASSQAENIQYF; DNA: TGTGCCAGCAGCCAAGCGGAGAACATTCAGTACTTC
J: TRBJ2-2; D: NA; V: TRBV10-3; size: NA; CDR3: CAISERDRQLFF; DNA: TGTGCCATCAGTGAAAGGGACCGACAGCTGTTTTTT
J: TRBJ1-1; D: NA; V: TRBV28; size: NA; CDR3: CASSLGDTIRGTEAFF; DNA: TGTGCCAGCAGTTTGGGGGACACTATCCGGGGCACTGAAGCTTTCTTT
J: TRBJ2-7; D: NA; V: TRBV28; size: NA; CDR3: CASSIRRPPYEQYF; DNA: TGTGCCAGCAGCATCAGGAGGCCCCCCTACGAGCAGTACTTC
J: TRBJ2-7; D: NA; V: TRBV9; size: NA; CDR3: CASSVGGNDITYEQYF; DNA: TGTGCCAGCAGCGTAGGTGGGAACGATATCACCTACGAGCAGTACTTC
J: TRBJ1-4; D: NA; V: TRBV30; size: NA; CDR3: CAWSGGGEKLFF; DNA: TGTGCCTGGAGCGGGGGTGGGGAAAAACTGTTTTTT
J: TRBJ1-4; D: TRBD1; V: TRBV13; size: NA; CDR3: CASSLAGQGNEKLFF; DNA: TGTGCCAGCAGCTTAGCGGGACAGGGGAATGAAAAACTGTTTTTT
J: TRBJ2-5; D: NA; V: TRBV24-1; size: NA; CDR3: CATSDSGTRETQYF; DNA: TGTGCCACCAGTGATTCCGGGACCCGAGAGACCCAGTACTTC
J: TRBJ1-1; D: NA; V: TRBV18; size: NA; CDR3: CASSPEYRTTEAFF; DNA: TGTGCCAGCTCACCGGAGTACAGGACCACTGAAGCTTTCTTT
J: TRBJ2-1; D: TRBD2; V: TRBV7-2; size: NA; CDR3: CASSLTPSGNYNEQFF; DNA: TGTGCCAGCAGCTTAACCCCCAGCGGGAACTACAATGAGCAGTTCTTC
J: TRBJ2-3; D: NA; V: TRBV9; size: NA; CDR3: CASSITPDSGTDTQYF; DNA: TGTGCCAGCAGCATAACACCCGACTCGGGCACAGATACGCAGTATTTT
J: TRBJ1-1; D: NA; V: TRBV19; size: few; CDR3: CASSWGVNTEAFF; DNA: TGTGCCAGTAGTTGGGGGGTGAACACTGAAGCTTTCTTT
J: TRBJ2-3; D: NA; V: TRBV4-1; size: NA; CDR3: CASSQGPDTQYF; DNA: TGCGCCAGCAGCCAGGGCCCAGATACGCAGTATTTT
J: TRBJ2-7; D: NA; V: TRBV10-3; size: NA; CDR3: CAISEGTLNYEQYF; DNA: TGTGCCATCAGTGAGGGGACTCTTAACTACGAGCAGTACTTC
J: TRBJ2-7; D: NA; V: TRBV3-1/TRBV3-2; size: NA; CDR3: CASSHAPMGLGGSYEQYF; DNA: TGTGCCAGCAGCCATGCCCCCATGGGATTAGGGGGATCCTACGAGCAGTACTTC
J: TRBJ1-1; D: NA; V: TRBV6-5; size: NA; CDR3: CASTKSRDKGTEAFF; DNA: TGTGCCAGCACCAAATCCCGGGACAAAGGGACTGAAGCTTTCTTT